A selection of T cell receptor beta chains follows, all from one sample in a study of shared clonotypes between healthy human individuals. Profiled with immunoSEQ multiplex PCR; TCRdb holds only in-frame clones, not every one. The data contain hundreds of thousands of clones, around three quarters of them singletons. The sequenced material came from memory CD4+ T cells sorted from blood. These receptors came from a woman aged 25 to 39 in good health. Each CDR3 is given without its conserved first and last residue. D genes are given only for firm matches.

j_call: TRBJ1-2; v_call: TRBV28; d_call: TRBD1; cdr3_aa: ASTIQGFYGYT
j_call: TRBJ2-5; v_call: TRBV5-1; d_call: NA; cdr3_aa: ASSPGSQETQY
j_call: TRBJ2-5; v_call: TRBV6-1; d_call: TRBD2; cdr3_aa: ASSVQRGQETQY
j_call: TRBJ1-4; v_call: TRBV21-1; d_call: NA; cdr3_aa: ASYDLNEKLF
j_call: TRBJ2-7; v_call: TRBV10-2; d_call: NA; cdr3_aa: ASGRTTETYEQY
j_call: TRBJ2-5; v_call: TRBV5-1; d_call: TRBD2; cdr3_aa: ASSSSGRGSETQY
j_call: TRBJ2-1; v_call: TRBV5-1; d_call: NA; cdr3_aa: ASSLAQNRDEQF
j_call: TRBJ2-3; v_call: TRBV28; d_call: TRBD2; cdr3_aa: ASSMEREMTDTQY
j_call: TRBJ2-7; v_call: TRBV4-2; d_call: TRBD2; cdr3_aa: ASSQRLAGGDGAYEQY
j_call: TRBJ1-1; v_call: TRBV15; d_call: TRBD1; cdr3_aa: ATSRPDRGTEAF
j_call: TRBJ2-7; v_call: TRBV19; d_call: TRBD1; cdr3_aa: ASSLDRDYEQY
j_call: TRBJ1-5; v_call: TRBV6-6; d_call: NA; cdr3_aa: ASSYTRVGQPQH
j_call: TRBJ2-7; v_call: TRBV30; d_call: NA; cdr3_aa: AFRMGVSYEQY
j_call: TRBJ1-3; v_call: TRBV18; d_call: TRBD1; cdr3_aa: ASSPRGPTGNTIY
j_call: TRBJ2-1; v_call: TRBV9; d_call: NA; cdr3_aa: ASSVEGLPYNEQF
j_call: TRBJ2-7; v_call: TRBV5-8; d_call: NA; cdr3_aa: ASSFRAETYEQY
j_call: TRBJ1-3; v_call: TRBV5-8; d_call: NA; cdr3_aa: ASSLIFSGNTIY
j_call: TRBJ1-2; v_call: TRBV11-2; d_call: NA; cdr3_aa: ASSLVSNGGYGYT
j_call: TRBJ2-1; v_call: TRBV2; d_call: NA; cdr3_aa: ASSEKLTNQKQF
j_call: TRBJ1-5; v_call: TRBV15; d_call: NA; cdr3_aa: ATSRDFSLYSNQPQH
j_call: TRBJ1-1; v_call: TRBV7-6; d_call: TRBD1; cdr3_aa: ASSPSGGQGAEAF
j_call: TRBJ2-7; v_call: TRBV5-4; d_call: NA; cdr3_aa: ASSGERTYEQY
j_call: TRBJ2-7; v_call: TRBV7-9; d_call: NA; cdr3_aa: ASSPAPPGSGYEQY
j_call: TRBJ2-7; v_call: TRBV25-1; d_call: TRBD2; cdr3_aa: ASSVTSAYEQY
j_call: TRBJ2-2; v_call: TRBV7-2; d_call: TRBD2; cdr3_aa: ASSLGSSGRGGGELF
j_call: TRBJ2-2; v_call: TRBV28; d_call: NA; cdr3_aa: ASSLARTNTGELF
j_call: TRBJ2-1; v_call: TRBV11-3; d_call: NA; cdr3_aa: ASSLGGMGEQF
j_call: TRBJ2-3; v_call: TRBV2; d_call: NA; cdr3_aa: ASSKRADHLTQY
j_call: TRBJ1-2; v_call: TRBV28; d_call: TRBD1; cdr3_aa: ASSGKPGQGLLNYGYT
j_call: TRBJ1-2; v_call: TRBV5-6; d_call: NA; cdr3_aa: ASSLQTVNYGYT
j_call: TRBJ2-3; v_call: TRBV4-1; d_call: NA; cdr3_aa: ASSQEPLLIPTDTQY
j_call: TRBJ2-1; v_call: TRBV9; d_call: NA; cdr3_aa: ASSVSGSPYNEQF
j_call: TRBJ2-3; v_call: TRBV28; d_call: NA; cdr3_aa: ASSPPGGGETDTQY
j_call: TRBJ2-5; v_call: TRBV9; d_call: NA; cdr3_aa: ASSVVGDSQETQY
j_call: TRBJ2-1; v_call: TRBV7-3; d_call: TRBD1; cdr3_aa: ASSLAQGNEQF
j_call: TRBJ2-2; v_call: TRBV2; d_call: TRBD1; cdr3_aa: AGRDRGTGELF
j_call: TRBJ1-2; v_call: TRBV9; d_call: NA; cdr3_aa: ASSVDDAGYGYT
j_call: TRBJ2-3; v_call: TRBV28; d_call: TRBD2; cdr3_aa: ASSLVAGDKY
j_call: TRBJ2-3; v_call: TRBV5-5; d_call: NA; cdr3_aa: ASSLELASTDTQY
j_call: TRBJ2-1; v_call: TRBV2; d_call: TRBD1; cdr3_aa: ASSEIPGGEINEQF
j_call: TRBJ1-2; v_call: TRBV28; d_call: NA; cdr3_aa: ASGGWGQPSYGYT
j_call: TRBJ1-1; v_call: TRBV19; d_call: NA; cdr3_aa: ASSISQGSEAF
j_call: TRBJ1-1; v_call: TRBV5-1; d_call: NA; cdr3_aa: ASSPGRGRAEAF
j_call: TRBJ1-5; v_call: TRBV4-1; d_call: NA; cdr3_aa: ASGYRYGDNQPQH
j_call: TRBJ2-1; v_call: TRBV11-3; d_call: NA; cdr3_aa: ASSLGEYNEQF
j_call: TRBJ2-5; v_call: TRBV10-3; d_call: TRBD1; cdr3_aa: AISLGQAGETQY
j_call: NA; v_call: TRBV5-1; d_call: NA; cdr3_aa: ASSLVAVQSYEQY
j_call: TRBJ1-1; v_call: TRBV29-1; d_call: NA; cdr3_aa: SVVDPWGAF
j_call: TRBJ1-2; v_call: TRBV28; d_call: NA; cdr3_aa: ASSGLGFYGYT
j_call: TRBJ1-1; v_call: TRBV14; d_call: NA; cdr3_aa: ASSLGPYTEAF
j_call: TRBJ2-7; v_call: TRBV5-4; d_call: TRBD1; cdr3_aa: ASSPVDRDFSEQY
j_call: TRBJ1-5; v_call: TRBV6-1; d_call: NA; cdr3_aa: ASSHSNQPQH
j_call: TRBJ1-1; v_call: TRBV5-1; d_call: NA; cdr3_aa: ASSLSGLSNTEAF
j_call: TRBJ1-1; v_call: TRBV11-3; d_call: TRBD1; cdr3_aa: ASSFRDRGRTYTEAF
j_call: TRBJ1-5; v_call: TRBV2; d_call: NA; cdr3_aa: ASSESATTGYQPQH
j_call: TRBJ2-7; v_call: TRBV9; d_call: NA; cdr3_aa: ASSPSGRFPATYEQY
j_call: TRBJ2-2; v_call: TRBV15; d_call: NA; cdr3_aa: ATSSETRGGGELF
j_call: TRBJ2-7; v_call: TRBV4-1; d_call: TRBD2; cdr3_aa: ASSAGLAAYYEQY
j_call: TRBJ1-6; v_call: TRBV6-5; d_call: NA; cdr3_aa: ASSPGELGSPLH